The 19 T cell receptor beta chains below were found in one sample sequenced in a study of T cell responses to AZD1222 COVID-19 vaccine. TCRdb's copy holds only in-frame clones and misses some; the assay was immunoSEQ multiplex PCR. This table holds roughly 80,000 clones, approximately 88% found once. Sequencing was performed on peripheral blood, taken on day 0 of MenACWY control vaccination. These receptors originate from an adult in good health.

This clone was detected only once. The chain is built from TRBV10-3 and TRBJ1-2, with D hard to call. CDR1 ENHRY and CDR2 SYGVKD come from the germline V gene. V shed 0 bases and J shed 6 bases, with 8 bases lying between them. The CDR3 loop spans 13 amino acids. CDR3 sequence: CAISESAPNGYTF. The CDR3 nucleotides read TGTGCCATCAGTGAGTCGGCCCCGAATGGCTACACCTTC.

The gene calls are TRBV12-3 or TRBV12-4 and TRBJ1-2; D is perhaps TRBD1 (6 bases). Trimming removed 3 bases at V and 4 bases at J, with 6 bases between. CDR3 length: 12 residues. CDR3 sequence (DNA): TGTGCCAGCAGTTTGGACAGCTATGGCTACACCTTC. Encoded protein: CASSLDSYGYTF.

J is TRBJ1-1 and V is TRBV10-3; D gene unclear. The germline V and J ends were trimmed by 3 bases and 3 bases, with 11 bases remaining between them. The germline CDR1 and CDR2 sequences are ENHRY and SYGVKD. This CDR3 is built from 14 residues. The CDR3 region has the DNA TGTGCCATCAGTGAAGAGTATCCGGACACTGAAGCTTTCTTT. This codes for CAISEEYPDTEAFF.

This chain links TRBV21-1 with TRBJ2-7; the D segment call TRBD2 is taken from the table without a DNA check. TRBV21-1 is described as a pseudogene. The CDR3 spans 15 residues. The CDR3, as DNA: TGTGCCAGCAGCAAGACTAGCGGGGCACAATACGAGCAGTACTTC. It yields the protein CASSKTSGAQYEQYF.

The V gene is TRBV6-5, the J gene TRBJ1-2, with D perhaps TRBD1 (5 bases). The CDR3 is 14 residues long. CDR1 and CDR2 (germline): MNHEY, SVGAGI. The V end lost 5 bases, the J end lost 2 bases, and 12 bases lay between the germline ends. In nucleotides, the CDR3 is TGTGCCAGCAGTATGGGAAGACAGAACTATGGCTACACCTTC. Its translation is CASSMGRQNYGYTF.

This clone was found once. The V call is TRBV6-2 or TRBV6-3, the J call TRBJ2-7; tentative D call: TRBD1 (6 bases). V was cut by 0 bases and J by 2 bases, with 11 bases left in between. This CDR3 has 15 residues. Germline loops: CDR1 MNHEY, CDR2 SVGEGT. In nucleotides, the CDR3 is TGTGCCAGCAGTTACTCGCAGGGGAGAGCCTACGAGCAGTACTTC. Amino acids: CASSYSQGRAYEQYF.

J is TRBJ2-7 and V is TRBV5-8; 8 bases agree with TRBD1. Germline loops: CDR1 SGHTS, CDR2 YDEGEE. This CDR3 contains 13 residues. With 4 bases clipped from V and 6 bases from J, the junction kept 6 bases outside the gene matches. The CDR3 bases are TGTGCCAGCAGCCCGGACAGGGTCTTCGAGCAGTACTTC. This gives the protein CASSPDRVFEQYF.

The DNA for the CDR3 is TGTGCCACCAGCACTCCGACCCCTGGGGGTGAAAAACTGTTTTTT. The encoded protein is CATSTPTPGGEKLFF. V and J are TRBV15 and TRBJ1-4; possible D gene TRBD1, 5 bases. Trimming shortened V by 4 bases and J by 7 bases, and 16 bases separated the two germline ends. Germline lookup yields CDR1 LNHNV and CDR2 YYDKDF (reference sequence). The length of the CDR3 is 15 residues.

This sequence joins TRBV2 and TRBJ2-5, with TRBD2 matching over 12 bases. The ends lost 6 bases at V and 11 bases at J; junction bases unmatched: 4. Germline V gene sequence: CDR1 SNHLY, CDR2 FYNNEI. This CDR3 has 12 residues. CDR3 region: CASRTSGRLQYF. In nucleotides, the CDR3 is TGTGCCAGCAGGACTAGCGGGAGACTGCAGTACTTC.

The V and J genes are TRBV7-9 and TRBJ2-5; TRBD2 matches at 8 bases. From germline, CDR1 is SEHNR and CDR2 FQNEAQ (reference sequence). This CDR3 has 14 amino acids. Germline trimming cut 4 bases from V and 2 bases from J; bases unmatched to any gene: 3. CDR3 sequence (DNA): TGTGCCAGCAGCTCGACTAGCGCGCAAGAGACCCAGTACTTC. It specifies CASSSTSAQETQYF.

The table lists this clone with a few counts. This sequence joins TRBV14 and TRBJ1-2; D may be TRBD1 (5 bases). CDR3 length: 11 amino acids. With 8 bases removed from V and 8 bases from J, the gap between germline ends came to 12 bases. The germline gives CDR1 SGHDN, CDR2 FVKESK. Written as DNA, the CDR3 is TGTGCCAGCGGCGACAGACTCGGCTACACCTTC. It specifies CASGDRLGYTF.

CDR3 sequence reads: CAITRDRGLGYGYTF. In nucleotides, the CDR3 is TGTGCCATCACCAGGGACAGGGGATTGGGGTATGGCTACACCTTC. The rearrangement links TRBV10-3 to TRBJ1-2; 10 nucleotides align to TRBD1. Germline V gene sequence: CDR1 ENHRY, CDR2 SYGVKD. CDR3 length: 15 amino acids. V shed 7 bases and J 5 bases; nucleotides not matched to a gene: 10.

The J gene is TRBJ1-1, the V gene TRBV28; tentatively, D is TRBD1 (5 bases). Between the trimmed V and J ends, which lost 6 bases and 1 base, there was a span of 12 bases. Germline CDR1 reads MDHEN; CDR2 reads SYDVKM. The CDR3 is 14 residues long. The CDR3 DNA follows: TGTGCCAGCAGGGAAACAGGTTCGAACACTGAAGCTTTCTTT. This gives the protein CASRETGSNTEAFF.

This chain connects TRBV4-2 to TRBJ2-5, with 10 bases aligning to TRBD2. The CDR3 is made up of 16 amino acids. The V and J ends lost 0 bases and 5 bases, in that order; junction bases with no gene match: 6. The germline CDR1 and CDR2 sequences are LGHNA and YNFKEQ. Here the CDR3 reads CASSQDPSGGRETQYF. The DNA of the CDR3 is TGTGCCAGCAGCCAAGATCCTAGCGGGGGAAGGGAGACCCAGTACTTC.

This sequence joins TRBV21-1 and TRBJ1-1. TRBV21-1 counts as a pseudogene. The CDR3 extends over 12 amino acids. The CDR3 DNA sequence: TGTGCCAGCAAGGGGGGTCACACTGAAGCTTTCTTT. It codes for CASKGGHTEAFF.

The chain joins TRBV4-1 to TRBJ2-3; TRBD2 might be the D (5 bases). CDR1 is MGHRA and CDR2 is YSYEKL in the germline V gene. V was clipped by 1 base and J by 2 bases, with 7 bases between them. The CDR3 has 14 amino acids. The CDR3 region is CASSQGLSTDTQYF. CDR3 nucleotide sequence: TGCGCCAGCAGCCAAGGACTATCCACAGATACGCAGTATTTT.

This chain joins TRBV2 and TRBJ1-3; 7 bases match TRBD1. After removal of 10 bases from V and 0 bases from J, the junction contained 6 bases not matched to a gene. This CDR3 is built from 14 residues. Germline V lookup: CDR1 SNHLY, CDR2 FYNNEI. The CDR3 nucleotides read TGTGCCAAGACAGGGAGTATCTCTGGAAACACCATATATTTT. This translates into CAKTGSISGNTIYF.

CDR3 amino acids: CASSPRTDRGEQYF. The DNA of the CDR3 is TGTGCCAGCTCACCTCGGACGGACAGGGGCGAGCAGTACTTC. This chain joins TRBV18 and TRBJ2-7, with TRBD1 identical over 9 bases. Trimming took 3 bases from V and 6 from J; bases not matched to a gene: 6. Looked up from germline, CDR1 is KGHSH and CDR2 is LQKENI. The CDR3 runs 14 residues.

The genes are TRBV4-1 and TRBJ2-1; unclear D gene. The CDR3 is made up of 14 amino acids. The germline CDR1 and CDR2 sequences are MGHRA and YSYEKL. The ends were cut back, 0 bases at V and 7 bases at J, with 10 bases in the middle. The CDR3 DNA follows: TGCGCCAGCAGCCAAGATATGGTCCAGAATGAGCAGTTCTTC. Translation gives CASSQDMVQNEQFF.